This T cell receptor beta chain was captured in a study of beta chain features in type 1 diabetes. This clone occurred once. Trimming removed 1 base from V and 4 bases from J; junction bases left unmatched: 3. CDR1 and CDR2 (germline): SGHNT, YYREEE (reference sequence). The CDR3 runs to 16 residues. Reverse transcription of all isolated RNA meant that expressed TCRB transcripts were sequenced. The assay was immunoSEQ multiplex PCR, and TCRdb's table has in-frame clones only and misses some. The table lists about 470,000 clones, about 30% of them singletons. The origin of this receptor is a young man in good health. The chain is built from TRBV5-4 and TRBJ2-3; 13 nucleotides match TRBD2. Sequencing input: naive CD4+ T cells from blood. The CDR3 protein is CASSLRLAGGSDTQYF. CDR3 DNA sequence: TGTGCCAGCAGCTTGCGACTAGCGGGAGGTTCAGATACGCAGTATTTT.